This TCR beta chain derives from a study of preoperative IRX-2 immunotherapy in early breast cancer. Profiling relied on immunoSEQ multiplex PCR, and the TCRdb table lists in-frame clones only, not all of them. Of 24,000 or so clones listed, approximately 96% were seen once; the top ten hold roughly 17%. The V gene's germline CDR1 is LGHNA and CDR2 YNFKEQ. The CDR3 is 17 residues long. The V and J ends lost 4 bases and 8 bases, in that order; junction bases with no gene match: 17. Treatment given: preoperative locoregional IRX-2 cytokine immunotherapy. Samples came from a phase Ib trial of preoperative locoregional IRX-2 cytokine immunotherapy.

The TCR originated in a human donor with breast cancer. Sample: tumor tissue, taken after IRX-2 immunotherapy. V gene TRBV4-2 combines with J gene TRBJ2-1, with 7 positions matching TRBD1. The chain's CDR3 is CASSPRPGVAQGDEQFF. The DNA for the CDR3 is TGTGCCAGCAGCCCCCGCCCCGGAGTAGCGCAGGGGGATGAGCAGTTCTTC.